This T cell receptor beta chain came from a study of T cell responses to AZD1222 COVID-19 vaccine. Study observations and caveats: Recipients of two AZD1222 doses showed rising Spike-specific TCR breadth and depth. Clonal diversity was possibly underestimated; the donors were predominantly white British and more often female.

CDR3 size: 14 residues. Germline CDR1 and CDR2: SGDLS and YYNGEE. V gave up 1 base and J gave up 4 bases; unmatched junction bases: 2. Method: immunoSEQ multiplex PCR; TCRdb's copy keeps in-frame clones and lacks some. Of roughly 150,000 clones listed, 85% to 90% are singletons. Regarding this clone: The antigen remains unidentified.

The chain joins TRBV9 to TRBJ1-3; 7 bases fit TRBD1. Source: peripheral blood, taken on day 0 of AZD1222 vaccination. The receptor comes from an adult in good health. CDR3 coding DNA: TGTGCCAGCAGCGTACAGGGGGACGGAAACACCATATATTTT. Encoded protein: CASSVQGDGNTIYF.